Listed below are T cell receptor beta chains from one sample, sequenced in a study of T cell responses to AZD1222 COVID-19 vaccine. The protocol was immunoSEQ multiplex PCR, while the TCRdb copy is restricted to in-frame clones and leaves out a portion. The repertoire holds around 180,000 clones, with 80% to 95% as singletons. The sample in question was peripheral blood, obtained on day 0 of AZD1222 vaccination. The receptors were gathered from an adult in good health. CDR3s include the opening cysteine and the closing phenylalanine or tryptophan. Each record gives: V gene, D gene, clone size, J gene, CDR3 DNA, CDR3 protein. A D gene is named only where the DNA matches it firmly. Clone size appears in some rows only: once, few, many, or a class for an expanded clone.

TRBV7-9,.,.,TRBJ1-3,TGTGCCAGCAGCCCCCGGGACGTTTACTCTGGAAACACCATATATTTT,CASSPRDVYSGNTIYF
TRBV28,.,.,TRBJ1-1,TGTGCCAGCAGCTCCGACATACAGGGATCTGAAGCTTTCTTT,CASSSDIQGSEAFF
TRBV30,.,.,TRBJ2-1,TGTGCCTGGCGCGACCCGTTCCGGGTCAGAAACAATGAGCAGTTCTTC,CAWRDPFRVRNNEQFF
TRBV9,.,.,TRBJ1-1,TGTGCCAGCAGCCCCTCGGGGAAGAGCACTGAAGCTTTCTTT,CASSPSGKSTEAFF
TRBV6-2/TRBV6-3,TRBD2,.,TRBJ2-6,TGTGCCAGCAGTTATAGCGGGGCTGGGGCCAACGTCCTGACTTTC,CASSYSGAGANVLTF
TRBV6-5,TRBD1,.,TRBJ1-5,TGTGCCACCCGACAGGGTTTTTTTAAGCCCCAGCATTTT,CATRQGFFKPQHF
TRBV18,TRBD1,.,TRBJ1-2,TGTGCCAGCTCACCAAGTAACAGGGGGAACTATGGCTACACCTTC,CASSPSNRGNYGYTF
TRBV6-4,.,.,TRBJ1-5,TGTGCCAGCAGTGGGGGGACATATAGCAATCAGCCCCAGCATTTT,CASSGGTYSNQPQHF
TRBV28,.,.,TRBJ1-5,TGTGCCAGCAGTTTGCCCAATCAGCCCCAGCATTTT,CASSLPNQPQHF
TRBV12-5,.,.,TRBJ2-1,TGTGCTAGTGGTTTTAGTGTTGGGGGTAACTTTCTAAATGAGCAGTTCTTC,CASGFSVGGNFLNEQFF
TRBV9,.,.,TRBJ1-3,TGTGCCAGCAGCGTAGGAGGGGCCTCTGGAAACACCATATATTTT,CASSVGGASGNTIYF
TRBV28,TRBD1,.,TRBJ1-2,TGTGCCAGCAGTTTACCCACAGGGGCCTATGGCTACACCTTC,CASSLPTGAYGYTF
TRBV7-9,.,.,TRBJ2-2,TGTGCCAGCAGCTCCGGAGGCACCGGGGAGCTGTTTTTT,CASSSGGTGELFF
TRBV5-4,.,.,TRBJ2-7,TGTGCCAGCAGCCCGCGGACAGCTCCCTACGAGCAGTACTTC,CASSPRTAPYEQYF
TRBV24-1,TRBD2,.,TRBJ2-3,TGTGCCACCGGAGCGGGAGGGCCCTCAGATACGCAGTATTTT,CATGAGGPSDTQYF
TRBV5-4,TRBD1,.,TRBJ1-2,TGTGCCAGCAGCTTACAGGGGGCGCGCGGCTACACCTTC,CASSLQGARGYTF
TRBV5-1,.,.,TRBJ1-4,TGCGCCAGCAGCTTGAACAGCCGTAATGAAAAACTGTTTTTT,CASSLNSRNEKLFF
TRBV15,.,once,TRBJ2-2,TGTGCCACCAGCAGAGATCTCGTAGGGAACACCGGGGAGCTGTTTTTT,CATSRDLVGNTGELFF
TRBV18,.,once,TRBJ2-2,TGTGCCAGCTCACCCCGGACTGCATCGAACACCGGGGAGCTGTTTTTT,CASSPRTASNTGELFF
TRBV3-1/TRBV3-2,.,.,TRBJ1-1,TGTGCCAGCAGCCAAGATAGGGCAGGGCCGGGGCCTGAGACTGAAGCTTTCTTT,CASSQDRAGPGPETEAFF
TRBV29-1,.,.,TRBJ1-4,TGCAGCGTTAGCCGGGAGGGGGAAAAACTGTTTTTT,CSVSREGEKLFF
TRBV19,.,.,TRBJ2-7,TGTGCCAGTAGTATTGGGACCGAAACGATCTACGAGCAGTACTTC,CASSIGTETIYEQYF
TRBV7-9,.,.,TRBJ2-1,TGTGCCAGCAGCCCCCCCCTGAGCTGGAGCTCCTACAATGAGCAGTTCTTC,CASSPPLSWSSYNEQFF
TRBV28,.,.,TRBJ2-5,TGTGCCAGCAGTTTAGAGAGTCTAGTATTGGGGGAGACCCAGTACTTC,CASSLESLVLGETQYF
TRBV29-1,TRBD1,.,TRBJ1-1,TGCAGCGTTAAGCCACTTTACAGGGGGCAAACTGAAGCTTTCTTT,CSVKPLYRGQTEAFF
TRBV5-1,TRBD2,.,TRBJ2-5,TGCGCCAGCAGCTGGACTAGCGGTCAAGAGACCCAGTACTTC,CASSWTSGQETQYF
TRBV29-1,.,.,TRBJ1-3,TGCAGCGTTGTACGGGAAGGAAACACCATATATTTT,CSVVREGNTIYF
TRBV10-3,.,many,TRBJ1-1,TGTGCCATCAGTGAGTCTTATTTGGAGGGGACTGAAGCTTTCTTT,CAISESYLEGTEAFF
TRBV11-1,.,.,TRBJ2-1,TGTGCCAGCAGCCCCACTAAATTAGCGGACAATGAGCAGTTCTTC,CASSPTKLADNEQFF
TRBV5-6,.,.,TRBJ1-5,TGTGCCAGCAGCTTTTGGGTCACGGGCAATCAGCCCCAGCATTTT,CASSFWVTGNQPQHF
TRBV11-2,TRBD2,once,TRBJ2-3,TGTGCCAGCAGCCCATCTATTGGCGGGGGGATCGATACGCAGTATTTT,CASSPSIGGGIDTQYF
TRBV28,.,.,TRBJ1-2,TGTGCCAGCAGCAGTCAGGGTGGCGGCTACACCTTC,CASSSQGGGYTF
TRBV24-1,TRBD1,.,TRBJ1-5,TGTGCCACCAGTGATCCGGGACAGGGGAATCAGCCCCAGCATTTT,CATSDPGQGNQPQHF
TRBV10-1,.,.,TRBJ1-2,TGCGCCAGCAGTGAGGGGCTGACTAACTATGGCTACACCTTC,CASSEGLTNYGYTF
TRBV3-1/TRBV3-2,.,.,TRBJ2-7,TGTGCCAGCAGCCAAGAAAACACGGGTTTCTACGAGCAGTACTTC,CASSQENTGFYEQYF
TRBV7-2,.,.,TRBJ1-2,TGTGCCAGCAGCTTAGCGGCGGGAAACTATGGCTACACCTTC,CASSLAAGNYGYTF
TRBV19,TRBD1,.,TRBJ1-1,TGTGCCAGTAGTATAGCAGGGGGCGGAACTGAAGCTTTCTTT,CASSIAGGGTEAFF
TRBV6-6,.,.,TRBJ1-5,TGTGCCAGCAGTTATGAGTCCCATAGCAATCAGCCCCAGCATTTT,CASSYESHSNQPQHF
TRBV6-2/TRBV6-3,.,.,TRBJ1-1,TGTGCCAGCAGTTACGCGGGGACTGAAGCTTTCTTT,CASSYAGTEAFF
TRBV6-4,TRBD1,.,TRBJ1-5,TGTGCCAGCAGTGAGACAGGGGGGGACGGTCAGCCCCAGCATTTT,CASSETGGDGQPQHF
TRBV6-4,.,.,TRBJ1-6,TGTGCCAGCATTTACCCGGGGCCTAGATCGTCACCCCTCCACTTT,CASIYPGPRSSPLHF
TRBV5-6,.,.,TRBJ1-2,TGTGCCAGCATTATGAGGAGGGGACCGAGGGGCTACACCTTC,CASIMRRGPRGYTF
TRBV18,.,.,TRBJ1-6,TGTGCCAGCTCACCGACAGCCGCTGATAATTCACCCCTCCACTTT,CASSPTAADNSPLHF
TRBV6-1,.,.,TRBJ1-2,TGTGCCAGCAGTGAAGGTGCCTATGGCTACACCTTC,CASSEGAYGYTF
TRBV7-6,.,.,TRBJ1-5,TGTGCCAGCAGCTTAGGAGGGGGGAATCAGCCCCAGCATTTT,CASSLGGGNQPQHF
TRBV5-4,.,.,TRBJ2-1,TGTGCCAGCAGCTTGACAGGGTTTAAGGGCAATGAGCAGTTCTTC,CASSLTGFKGNEQFF
TRBV7-6,.,.,TRBJ2-7,TGTGCCAGCAGCGGACTACAGGGTGACGAGCAGTACTTC,CASSGLQGDEQYF
TRBV5-1,TRBD1,.,TRBJ2-3,TGCGCCAGCAGCCCAGGGACAGACGCTAGCACAGATACGCAGTATTTT,CASSPGTDASTDTQYF
TRBV4-2,TRBD1,.,TRBJ1-1,TGTGCCAGCAGCCAATCTACAGGGGTCAAAGAAGCTTTCTTT,CASSQSTGVKEAFF
TRBV7-8,TRBD1,.,TRBJ1-2,TGTGCCAGCAGCCGGGACAGGGTTCAGATTTATGGCTACACCTTC,CASSRDRVQIYGYTF
TRBV19,TRBD1,.,TRBJ1-5,TGTGCCAGTAATGACAGGGGAGGCAATCAGCCCCAGCATTTT,CASNDRGGNQPQHF
TRBV28,.,.,TRBJ1-5,TGTGCCATCACCCGCGGGCCCGGGGGCAATCAGCCCCAGCATTTT,CAITRGPGGNQPQHF
TRBV24-1,TRBD2,.,TRBJ2-7,TGTGCCACCAGTGAGGGGGGGACTAGCGGCGAGCAGTACTTC,CATSEGGTSGEQYF
TRBV5-1,.,.,TRBJ1-1,TGCGCCAGCAGCCCTACAGGATTCGGCACTGAAGCTTTCTTT,CASSPTGFGTEAFF
TRBV6-2/TRBV6-3,.,.,TRBJ1-1,TGTGCCAGCAGTCCCGGACCCTCCCCGCTGAACACTGAAGCTTTCTTT,CASSPGPSPLNTEAFF
TRBV15,TRBD1,.,TRBJ1-4,TGTGCCACCAGCAGAGGCCGGGGGGAGGGGGCATCGGGAAAACTGTTTTTT,CATSRGRGEGASGKLFF
TRBV15,.,.,TRBJ1-4,TGTGCCACCAGCGGCGGGGACCAAGGCGAAAAACTGTTTTTT,CATSGGDQGEKLFF